The text below deals with one TCR beta chain. Its antigen is undetermined. The sample belongs to a study of tumor and adjacent non-tumor tissue in lung cancer. Study details: Patients comprised roughly 12 adenocarcinoma, 2 squamous cell carcinoma and 1 small cell lung cancer. General study results and limits: Higher tumor TCR diversity was associated with shorter survival.

CDR1 is DFQATT, CDR2 SNEGSKA, per germline (reference sequence). V dropped 6 bases and J dropped 2 bases, with 13 bases sitting between them. The CDR3 consists of 13 residues. This sample's RNA came from whole unsorted tissue. Chemotherapy-naive patients with new lung cancer underwent thoracic surgery in China, August–late 2014. TCRbeta libraries were built with three rounds of nested PCR, modified from ARM-PCR. TCRdb called the multiplex PCR reads again in MiXCR, with one record for every CDR3 protein. The sample consists of about 200,000 distinct CDR3 sequences, less than 80% of them appearing once.

This sequence was found in a man in his sixties with non-small cell lung cancer. The V gene is TRBV20-1, the J gene TRBJ2-5; D is unresolved. Source material: lung tumor tissue. CDR3 sequence (DNA): TGCAGTGCGACCTTCCACCCGCAAGAGACCCAGTACTTC. Translated, it gives CSATFHPQETQYF.